One sample yielded the 7 T cell receptor beta chains listed below, sequenced in a study of vaccination and CD4 T cells after COVID-19. Antigens for these TCRs are unknown. Sequencing of the DNA from cultured CD4+ T cells was carried out with the Oncomine TCR Beta short-read assay. TCRdb re-analysed the PCR reads in MiXCR, keeping a single row per CDR3 protein. The repertoire holds about 15,000 distinct CDR3 sequences, with around three fifths as singletons. Treatment reported: roughly 10-day PBMC culture with coronavirus spike peptide pools or control peptides (ViraFEST assay). The sequenced sample consisted of CD4+ T cells from blood, cultured in vitro. The origin of the receptors is a human donor who had recovered from COVID-19.

The J gene is TRBJ2-7, the V gene TRBV3-1; 9 bases are a match to TRBD2. The CDR3 totals 16 residues. V lost 4 bases, J lost 3 bases, and 10 bases stayed unmatched. CDR1 and CDR2 (germline): LGHDT, YNNKEL (reference sequence). The CDR3 nucleotides are TGTGCCAGCAGCCCGTCGACTAGCGGAGGATGCTACGAGCAGTACTTC. It encodes CASSPSTSGGCYEQYF.

The CDR3 DNA sequence: TGTGCCAGCAGCTTAACCACAGATAATTCACCCCTCCACTTT. Translation gives CASSLTTDNSPLHF. J is TRBJ1-6 and V is TRBV7-9; D is undetermined. Trimming stripped 2 bases from V and 5 bases from J, with 7 bases between. The CDR3 is 14 residues long. CDR1 and CDR2 from the germline V gene are SEHNR and FQNEAQ (reference sequence).

The gene calls are TRBV4-1 and TRBJ1-2, with 9 bases lining up with TRBD1. The V gene's germline CDR1 is MGHRA and CDR2 YSYEKL. Trimming took 3 bases from V and 4 from J; bases not matched to a gene: 3. The CDR3 spans 14 residues. CDR3 DNA: TGCGCCAGCAGCCAGGGGGACAGGGCCTATGGCTACACCTTC. Its translation is CASSQGDRAYGYTF.

This clonotype was seen a handful of times. The rearrangement uses TRBV6-1 and TRBJ1-2, with 7 nucleotides matching TRBD1. Trimming removed 7 bases from V and 6 bases from J; junction bases left unmatched: 11. Per germline, CDR1 MNHNS and CDR2 SASEGT. CDR3 size: 14 residues. The CDR3 here is CASIPATGKDGYTF. The CDR3 DNA follows: TGTGCCAGCATCCCCGCGACAGGGAAGGATGGCTACACCTTC.

On this clonotype itself: At one of its ends the junction is not consistent with the germline gene, which may arise from a read error. This rearrangement joins TRBV7-3 to TRBJ2-3; D is undetermined. The CDR3 runs 14 residues. In germline, CDR1 is SGHTA, CDR2 FQGTGA. CDR3 DNA sequence: TGTCCCAGCAGCTTAACGCACATCACAGATACGCAGTATTTT. It encodes CPSSLTHITDTQYF.

This chain uses TRBV19 with TRBJ1-3; 9 bases match TRBD1. CDR1 is LNHDA, CDR2 SQIVND, per germline (reference sequence). The CDR3 extends over 15 amino acids. Trimming took 5 bases from V and 4 from J; bases not matched to a gene: 6. The CDR3 DNA reads as TGTGCCAGTAGTTTCGGACAGGGGAACGGAAACACCATATATTTT. This translates into CASSFGQGNGNTIYF.

This clonotype was detected a few times. This chain joins TRBV3-1 and TRBJ2-5; D might be TRBD2 (5 bases). This CDR3 has 13 residues. The V end lost 4 bases, the J end lost 5 bases, and 11 bases lay between the germline ends. The V gene's germline CDR1 is LGHDT and CDR2 YNNKEL (reference sequence). CDR3 DNA sequence: TGTGCCAGCAGCCCTCCTCCGGGGGAGACCCAGTACTTC. Its protein is CASSPPPGETQYF.